Following are 6 T cell receptor beta chains from one sample sequenced in a study of blood T cell repertoires in COVID-19. Sequencing was performed with immunoSEQ multiplex PCR; in TCRdb, only in-frame clones are kept and a portion is missing. The sample holds about 480,000 clones; approximately 87% are singletons and the top ten take around 1.9%. Sequencing used PBMCs or T cells enriched from blood (not recorded which). The receptors originated from a woman aged 35 to 49 who had recovered from COVID-19.

V and J are TRBV7-9 and TRBJ1-2; 7 bases map to TRBD1. This CDR3 spans 14 amino acids. Germline lookup yields CDR1 SEHNR and CDR2 FQNEAQ (reference sequence). V lost 3 bases, J lost 2 bases, and 3 bases stayed unmatched. CDR3 amino acids: CASSLATGNYGYTF. As DNA, the CDR3 is TGTGCCAGCAGCTTGGCGACAGGGAACTATGGCTACACCTTC.

The CDR3 sequence is CASSQGTGFTEAFF. Written as DNA, the CDR3 is TGCGCCAGCAGCCAGGGGACAGGCTTCACTGAAGCTTTCTTT. The chain couples TRBV4-3 to TRBJ1-1, with 8 bases aligning to TRBD1. CDR1 and CDR2 (germline): LGHNA, YSLEER. The junction had 4 bases not matched to a gene; V was cut back by 3 bases and J by 4 bases. The CDR3 sequence is 14 residues long.

V gene TRBV27 combines with J gene TRBJ2-2; D is unclear. Trimming took 1 base from V and 1 from J, leaving 4 bases between them. This CDR3 region has 14 residues. CDR1 and CDR2 from the germline V gene are MNHEY and SMNVEV (reference sequence). Here the CDR3 reads CASSLYRNTGELFF. The CDR3 DNA follows: TGTGCCAGCAGTTTATACAGGAACACCGGGGAGCTGTTTTTT.

This clone was seen a single time. The J gene is TRBJ1-3, the V gene TRBV3-1 (or the pseudogene TRBV3-2); weak D call: TRBD1 (6 bases). The germline CDR1 and CDR2 sequences are LGHDT and YNNKEL (reference sequence). This CDR3 is 14 amino acids long. Trimming took off 1 base at V and 7 bases at J, with 11 bases between the two ends. This CDR3 is CASSQGRGSNTIYF. In DNA, the CDR3 is TGTGCCAGCAGCCAAGGCAGGGGTTCGAACACCATATATTTT.

The chain carries TRBV24-1 and TRBJ2-2; TRBD2 aligns across 9 bases. Trimming at V came to 9 bases and at J to 2 bases, leaving 6 bases not matched to a gene. This CDR3 has 15 residues. The germline CDR1 and CDR2 sequences are KGHDR and SFDVKD. CDR3 sequence reads: CATDPGLANTGELFF. For the CDR3, the DNA is TGTGCCACCGATCCGGGACTAGCAAACACCGGGGAGCTGTTTTTT.

The chain combines TRBV11-2 with TRBJ2-5, with TRBD1 matching over 12 bases. Germline loops: CDR1 SGHAT, CDR2 FQNNGV. Losses at the gene ends were 4 bases for V and 2 bases for J; bases not matched to a gene: 8. This CDR3 contains 17 residues. CDR3 coding DNA: TGTGCCAGCAGCTCCCCACCGGGACAGGGGGCTCAAGAGACCCAGTACTTC. Amino acid sequence: CASSSPPGQGAQETQYF.